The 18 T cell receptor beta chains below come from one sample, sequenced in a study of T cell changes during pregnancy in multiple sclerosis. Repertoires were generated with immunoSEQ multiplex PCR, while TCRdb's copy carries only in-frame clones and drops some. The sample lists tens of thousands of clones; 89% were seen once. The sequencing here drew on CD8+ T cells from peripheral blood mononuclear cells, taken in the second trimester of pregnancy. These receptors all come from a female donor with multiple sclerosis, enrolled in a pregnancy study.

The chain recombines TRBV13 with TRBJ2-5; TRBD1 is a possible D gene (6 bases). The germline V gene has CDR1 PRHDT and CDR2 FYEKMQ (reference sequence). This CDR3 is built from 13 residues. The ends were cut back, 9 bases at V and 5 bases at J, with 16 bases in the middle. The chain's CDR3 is CASTRGFGETQYF. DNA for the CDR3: TGTGCCAGTACCAGGGGATTCGGGGAGACCCAGTACTTC.

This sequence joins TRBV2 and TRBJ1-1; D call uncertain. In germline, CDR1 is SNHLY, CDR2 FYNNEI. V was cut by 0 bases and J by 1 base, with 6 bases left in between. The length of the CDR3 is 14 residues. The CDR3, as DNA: TGTGCCAGCAGTGAAGCGCCAGGGAACACTGAAGCTTTCTTT. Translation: CASSEAPGNTEAFF.

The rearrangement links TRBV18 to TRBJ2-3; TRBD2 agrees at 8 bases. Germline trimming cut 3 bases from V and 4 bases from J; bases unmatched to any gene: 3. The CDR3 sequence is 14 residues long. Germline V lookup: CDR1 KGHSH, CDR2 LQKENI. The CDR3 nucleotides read TGTGCCAGCTCACCGAGCGGGAGACCAGATACGCAGTATTTT. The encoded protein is CASSPSGRPDTQYF.

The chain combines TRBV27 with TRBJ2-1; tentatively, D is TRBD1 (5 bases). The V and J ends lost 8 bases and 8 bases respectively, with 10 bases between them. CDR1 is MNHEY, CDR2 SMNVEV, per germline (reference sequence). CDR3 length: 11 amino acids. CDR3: CASFQGYEQFF. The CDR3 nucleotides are TGTGCCAGCTTTCAGGGCTATGAGCAGTTCTTC.

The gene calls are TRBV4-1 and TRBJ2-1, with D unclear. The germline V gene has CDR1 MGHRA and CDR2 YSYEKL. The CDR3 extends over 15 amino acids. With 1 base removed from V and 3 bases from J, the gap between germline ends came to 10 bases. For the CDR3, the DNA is TGCGCCAGCAGCCAAGGCGAGGATCGCTACAATGAGCAGTTCTTC. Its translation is CASSQGEDRYNEQFF.

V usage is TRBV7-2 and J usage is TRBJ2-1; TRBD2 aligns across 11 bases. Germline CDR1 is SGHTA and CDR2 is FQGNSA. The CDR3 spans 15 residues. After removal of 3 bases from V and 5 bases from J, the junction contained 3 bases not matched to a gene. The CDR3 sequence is CASSFLAGGHNEQFF. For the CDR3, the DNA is TGTGCCAGCAGCTTTCTAGCGGGAGGCCACAATGAGCAGTTCTTC.

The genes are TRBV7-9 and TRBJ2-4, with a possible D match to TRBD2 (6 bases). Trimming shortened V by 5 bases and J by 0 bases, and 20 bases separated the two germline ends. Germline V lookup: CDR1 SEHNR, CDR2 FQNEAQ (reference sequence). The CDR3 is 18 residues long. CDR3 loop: CASSPTGVDHSAKNIQYF. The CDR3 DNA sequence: TGTGCCAGCAGCCCTACGGGAGTAGACCATTCAGCCAAAAACATTCAGTACTTC.

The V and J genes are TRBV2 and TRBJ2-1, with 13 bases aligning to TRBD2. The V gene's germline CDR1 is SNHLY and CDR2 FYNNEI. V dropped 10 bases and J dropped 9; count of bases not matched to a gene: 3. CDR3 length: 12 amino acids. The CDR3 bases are TGTGCCACAGGACTAGCGGGAGTTGAGCAGTTCTTC. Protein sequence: CATGLAGVEQFF.

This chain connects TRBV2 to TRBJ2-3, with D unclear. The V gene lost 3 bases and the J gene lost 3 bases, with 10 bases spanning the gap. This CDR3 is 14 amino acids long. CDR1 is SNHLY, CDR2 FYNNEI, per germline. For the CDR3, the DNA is TGTGCCAGCAGTGAGGAGATCGGGACAGATACGCAGTATTTT. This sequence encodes CASSEEIGTDTQYF.

The CDR3 DNA is TGTGCCAGCAGCTCTCGGACAGGGGGCAAATACGAGCAGTACTTC. Protein sequence: CASSSRTGGKYEQYF. The rearrangement joins TRBV7-9 to TRBJ2-7, with TRBD1 identical over 11 bases. Germline CDR1 SEHNR, CDR2 FQNEAQ (reference sequence). Losses at the gene ends were 4 bases for V and 4 bases for J; bases not matched to a gene: 6. The CDR3 contains 15 residues. Full variable domain (remainder filled in from reference TRBV7-9 and TRBJ2-7): DTGVSQNPRHKITKRGQNVTFRCDPISEHNRLYWYRQTLGQGPEFLTYFQNEAQLEKSRLLSDRFSAERPKGSFSTLEIQRTEQGDSAMYLCASSSRTGGKYEQYFGPGTRLTVT.

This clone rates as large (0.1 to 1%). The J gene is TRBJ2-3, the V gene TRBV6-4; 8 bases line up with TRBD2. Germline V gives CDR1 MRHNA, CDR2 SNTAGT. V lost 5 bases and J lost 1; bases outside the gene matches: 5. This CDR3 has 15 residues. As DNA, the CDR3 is TGTGCCAGCAGTCCCGCGGGAGGAGGCACAGATACGCAGTATTTT. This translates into CASSPAGGGTDTQYF.

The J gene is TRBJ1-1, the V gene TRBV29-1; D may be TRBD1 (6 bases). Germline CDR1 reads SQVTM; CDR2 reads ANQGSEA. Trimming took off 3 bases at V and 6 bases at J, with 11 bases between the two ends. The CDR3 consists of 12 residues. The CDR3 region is CSVDQDSPEAFF. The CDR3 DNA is TGCAGCGTTGATCAGGACAGCCCTGAAGCTTTCTTT.

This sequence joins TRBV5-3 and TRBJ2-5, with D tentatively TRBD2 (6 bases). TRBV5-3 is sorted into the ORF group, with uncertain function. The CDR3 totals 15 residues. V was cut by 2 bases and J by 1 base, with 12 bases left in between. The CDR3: CARSFGAGLQETQYF. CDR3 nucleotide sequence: TGTGCCAGAAGCTTTGGGGCGGGGCTCCAAGAGACCCAGTACTTC.

In DNA, the CDR3 is TGTGCCAGCAGCCCGGTAGCGGGGGGCACCTACAATGAGCAGTTCTTC. Protein sequence: CASSPVAGGTYNEQFF. The chain employs TRBV4-2 and TRBJ2-1; TRBD2 matches at 10 bases. Germline-derived CDR1 and CDR2 are LGHNA and YNFKEQ. This CDR3 is 16 amino acids long. The junction had 5 bases not matched to a gene; V was cut back by 4 bases and J by 2 bases.

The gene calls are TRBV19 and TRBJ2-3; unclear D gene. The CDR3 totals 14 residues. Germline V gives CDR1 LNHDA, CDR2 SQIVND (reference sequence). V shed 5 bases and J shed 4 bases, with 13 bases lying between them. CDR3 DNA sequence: TGTGCCAGTAGTCCATCCCCGGAGTCAGATACGCAGTATTTT. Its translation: CASSPSPESDTQYF.

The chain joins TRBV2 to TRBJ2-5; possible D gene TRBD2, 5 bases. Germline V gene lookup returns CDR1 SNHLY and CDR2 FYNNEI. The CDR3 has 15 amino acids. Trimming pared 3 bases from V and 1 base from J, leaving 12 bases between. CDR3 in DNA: TGTGCCAGCAGTGAGTTAAGAGCGGCCCAAGAGACCCAGTACTTC. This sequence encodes CASSELRAAQETQYF. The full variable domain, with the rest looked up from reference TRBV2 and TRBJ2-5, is EPEVTQTPSHQVTQMGQEVILRCVPISNHLYFYWYRQILGQKVEFLVSFYNNEISEKSEIFDDQFSVERPDGSNFTLKIRSTKLEDSAMYFCASSELRAAQETQYFGPGTRLLVL.

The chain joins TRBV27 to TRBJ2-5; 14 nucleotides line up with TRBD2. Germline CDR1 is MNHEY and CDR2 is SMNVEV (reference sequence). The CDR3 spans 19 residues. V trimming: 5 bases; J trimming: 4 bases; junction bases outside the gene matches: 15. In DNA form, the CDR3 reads TGTGCCAGCAGTCCCTCCCCGACGGGACTAGCGGGAGAGCCAGAGACCCAGTACTTC. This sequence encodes CASSPSPTGLAGEPETQYF.

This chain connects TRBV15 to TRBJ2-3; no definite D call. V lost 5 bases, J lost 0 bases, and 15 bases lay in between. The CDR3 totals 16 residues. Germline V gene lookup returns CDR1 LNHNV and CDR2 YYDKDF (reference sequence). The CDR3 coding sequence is TGTGCCACCAGCTTTCTACCAATTCCTAGCACAGATACGCAGTATTTT. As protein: CATSFLPIPSTDTQYF.